This entry lists 24 T cell receptor beta chains sequenced from one sample in a study of T-cell reconstitution after alpha-beta-depleted transplantation in children. Preparation of the TCRbeta library was carried out with unique molecular identifiers. TCRdb fed the PCR reads into MiXCR, producing one record per CDR3 protein. The sample comprises 300,000 to 350,000 distinct CDR3 sequences, 23% of which are singletons, and about a tenth rests with the top ten. Specimen: PBMCs, mostly from graft donor cells, collected 180 days after TCRalphabeta/CD19-depleted stem cell transplant. Receptors were obtained from a male patient between 5 and 17 years old who had a stem cell transplant for acute lymphoblastic leukemia, so the T cells may come from the graft donor.

This rearrangement joins TRBV24-1 to TRBJ2-2; no definite D call. This CDR3 region has 15 residues. Trimming stripped 0 bases from V and 1 base from J, with 5 bases between. Germline loops: CDR1 KGHDR, CDR2 SFDVKD. CDR3 DNA: TGTGCCACCAGTGATTTGCCTGGGAACACCGGGGAGCTGTTTTTT. Translated: CATSDLPGNTGELFF.

This clonotype was observed a handful of times. The chain carries TRBV11-2 and TRBJ2-5; D perhaps matches TRBD1 (5 bases). The CDR3 is 17 amino acids. V shed 1 base and J shed 0 bases, with 15 bases lying between them. In germline, CDR1 is SGHAT, CDR2 FQNNGV. In DNA, the CDR3 is TGTGCCAGCAGCTTAGTAATTTGGGGCCGGTACCAAGAGACCCAGTACTTC. It encodes CASSLVIWGRYQETQYF.

The rearrangement joins TRBV27 to TRBJ2-2, with TRBD1 identical over 8 bases. Germline loops: CDR1 MNHEY, CDR2 SMNVEV (reference sequence). The V and J ends lost 3 bases and 7 bases, in that order; junction bases with no gene match: 4. The CDR3 contains 14 residues. The CDR3 region is CASSFGQGVGELFF. DNA of the CDR3: TGTGCCAGCAGTTTCGGACAGGGAGTCGGGGAGCTGTTTTTT.

V usage is TRBV5-1 and J usage is TRBJ2-1, with 7 bases aligning to TRBD2. This CDR3 spans 16 amino acids. Trimming took 3 bases from V and 2 from J; bases not matched to a gene: 8. Germline V CDR1 and CDR2: SGHRS, YFSETQ. The CDR3 loop is CASSWGGFFPYNEQFF. The DNA of the CDR3 is TGCGCCAGCAGCTGGGGAGGGTTCTTCCCCTACAATGAGCAGTTCTTC. Drawing the rest from reference TRBV5-1 and TRBJ2-1, the complete variable domain is KAGVTQTPRYLIKTRGQQVTLSCSPISGHRSVSWYQQTPGQGLQFLFEYFSETQRNKGNFPGRFSGRQFSNSRSEMNVSTLELGDSALYLCASSWGGFFPYNEQFFGPGTRLTVL.

The V gene is TRBV18, the J gene TRBJ1-5; no clear D gene. This CDR3 is 17 amino acids long. V lost 1 base and J lost 0, with 13 bases in between. Germline CDR1 KGHSH, CDR2 LQKENI. Written as DNA, the CDR3 is TGTGCCAGCTCACCACAGGTAGCCGGCTATAGCAATCAGCCCCAGCATTTT. Protein: CASSPQVAGYSNQPQHF.

CDR3 coding DNA: TGTGCCAGCCAAGCGGGAGGGCCTTACAATGAGCAGTTCTTC. Translating gives CASQAGGPYNEQFF. The chain recombines TRBV2 with TRBJ2-1; 10 nucleotides match TRBD2. This CDR3 is 14 amino acids long. The junction had 5 bases not matched to a gene; V was cut back by 8 bases and J by 4 bases. Germline CDR1 reads SNHLY; CDR2 reads FYNNEI. Full variable domain (outside the CDR3, taken from reference TRBV2 and TRBJ2-1): EPEVTQTPSHQVTQMGQEVILRCVPISNHLYFYWYRQILGQKVEFLVSFYNNEISEKSEIFDDQFSVERPDGSNFTLKIRSTKLEDSAMYFCASQAGGPYNEQFFGPGTRLTVL.

The CDR3 here is CASSLVPGAEAFF. The CDR3 nucleotides read TGTGCCAGCAGCTTAGTTCCCGGCGCTGAAGCTTTCTTT. The rearrangement uses TRBV7-7 and TRBJ1-1, with unresolved D. The CDR3 is 13 residues long. From germline, CDR1 is SSHAT and CDR2 FNYEAQ (reference sequence). Trimming left V 1 base short and J 6 bases short, with 9 bases between.

The genes are TRBV7-8 and TRBJ2-5; 8 bases match TRBD1. The length of the CDR3 is 15 residues. V lost 6 bases to trimming and J lost 2 bases; unmatched junction nucleotides: 8. CDR1 and CDR2 from the germline V gene are SGHVS and FQNEAQ. CDR3: CASRPNRDRQETQYF. DNA for the CDR3: TGTGCCAGCAGGCCTAACCGGGACAGGCAAGAGACCCAGTACTTC.

There are a few counts of this clonotype. V is TRBV12-5 and J is TRBJ2-1; D not resolved. The CDR3 consists of 12 residues. Germline CDR1 LGHNT, CDR2 FRNRAP. Deletions cut 6 bases from V and 13 bases from J, with 16 bases between. CDR3 protein: CASGRDISRQFF. For the CDR3, the DNA is TGTGCTAGTGGACGCGATATCTCCCGTCAGTTCTTC.

This clonotype has just a few counts. The V gene is TRBV20-1, the J gene TRBJ1-5; the D gene is possibly TRBD1 (6 bases). CDR1 is DFQATT and CDR2 is SNEGSKA in the germline V gene (reference sequence). The CDR3 sequence is 13 residues long. Trimming stripped 6 bases from V and 6 bases from J, with 15 bases between. In nucleotides, the CDR3 is TGCAGTGCCAAAGGGGAGGGGGGTCAGCCCCAGCATTTT. This codes for CSAKGEGGQPQHF.

The rearrangement links TRBV25-1 to TRBJ1-1; 11 bases map to TRBD1. J lost 7 bases, V lost 6 bases, and 10 bases had no gene match. This CDR3 has 15 amino acids. The V gene's germline CDR1 is MGHDK and CDR2 SYGVNS. The CDR3, as DNA: TGTGCCAGCAGGGGGGGGGACAGGGGGGGTTTTGAAGCTTTCTTT. Translation: CASRGGDRGGFEAFF.

The chain employs TRBV29-1 and TRBJ2-7; D unclear. Trimming removed 4 bases from V and 2 bases from J, with 15 bases in between. Germline-derived CDR1 and CDR2 are SQVTM and ANQGSEA. This CDR3 is 14 amino acids long. DNA for the CDR3: TGCAGCGTTGCCAAGTTCCAGTACACCTACGAGCAGTACTTC. It yields the protein CSVAKFQYTYEQYF.

This sequence joins TRBV6-1 and TRBJ2-7; D may be TRBD2 (5 bases). Deletions cut 6 bases from V and 6 bases from J, with 15 bases between. Germline CDR1 MNHNS, CDR2 SASEGT. The CDR3 has 13 amino acids. CDR3 loop: CASSPLETREQYF. For the CDR3, the DNA is TGTGCCAGCAGCCCACTAGAGACCCGCGAGCAGTACTTC.

The chain employs TRBV5-1 and TRBJ2-1; the D is unclear. Per germline, CDR1 SGHRS and CDR2 YFSETQ. V was trimmed by 4 bases and J by 0 bases, leaving 20 bases between them. This CDR3 contains 18 residues. CDR3 amino acids: CASSLIVGVSSSYNEQFF. The CDR3 DNA follows: TGCGCCAGCAGCCTTATAGTGGGCGTATCGAGCTCCTACAATGAGCAGTTCTTC.

The chain employs TRBV7-6 and TRBJ1-3; D gene uncertain. The V end lost 5 bases, the J end lost 2 bases, and 19 bases lay between the germline ends. This CDR3 is 17 amino acids long. Germline V gene lookup returns CDR1 SGHVS and CDR2 FNYEAQ. The CDR3 loop is CASSTRPPLGTGNTIYF. The CDR3 DNA is TGTGCCAGCAGCACCCGACCCCCGCTTGGGACTGGAAACACCATATATTTT.

The chain joins TRBV15 to TRBJ2-1, with 12 positions matching TRBD2. Germline-derived CDR1 and CDR2 are LNHNV and YYDKDF (reference sequence). V shed 4 bases, J shed 7 bases, and the junction held 5 bases outside the gene matches. This CDR3 has 15 residues. DNA of the CDR3: TGTGCCACCAGCACTCGACTAGCGGGAGAGAATGAGCAGTTCTTC. The encoded protein is CATSTRLAGENEQFF.

This clonotype turned up a few times. This chain connects TRBV20-1 to TRBJ2-7, with D perhaps TRBD2 (5 bases). The V end was cut by 7 bases, the J end by 3 bases, with 13 bases between. This CDR3 has 12 amino acids. Germline V gene sequence: CDR1 DFQATT, CDR2 SNEGSKA (reference sequence). CDR3 loop: CSGVTTGYEQYF. The DNA for the CDR3 is TGCAGTGGCGTGACTACGGGCTACGAGCAGTACTTC.

The chain carries TRBV20-1 and TRBJ2-5; D not resolved. Per germline, CDR1 DFQATT and CDR2 SNEGSKA (reference sequence). The V gene lost 0 bases and the J gene lost 5 bases, with 4 bases spanning the gap. This CDR3 comprises 11 residues. The CDR3 DNA reads TGCAGTGCTAGAGATGTGGAGACCCAGTACTTC. It specifies CSARDVETQYF.

This chain uses TRBV7-2 with TRBJ2-6, with 9 bases aligning to TRBD1. V lost 5 bases to trimming and J lost 0 bases; unmatched junction nucleotides: 2. This CDR3 is built from 16 residues. Germline V gives CDR1 SGHTA, CDR2 FQGNSA. The CDR3 spells CASSPTGGSGANVLTF. The CDR3 region has the DNA TGTGCCAGCAGCCCGACAGGGGGCTCTGGGGCCAACGTCCTGACTTTC.

This sequence joins TRBV7-9 and TRBJ2-7; no clear D gene. CDR1 and CDR2 (germline): SEHNR, FQNEAQ (reference sequence). This CDR3 is built from 12 residues. V was trimmed by 3 bases and J by 3 bases, leaving 6 bases between them. CDR3: CASSFINYEQYF. The CDR3, as DNA: TGTGCCAGCAGCTTTATAAACTACGAGCAGTACTTC.

This clonotype turned up a few times. V and J are TRBV7-6 and TRBJ1-2, with 8 positions matching TRBD1. Losses at the gene ends were 5 bases for V and 8 bases for J; bases not matched to a gene: 10. Germline-derived CDR1 and CDR2 are SGHVS and FNYEAQ. This CDR3 has 14 residues. This CDR3 reads CASSVIPGGEGYTF. The CDR3 coding sequence is TGTGCCAGCAGCGTCATACCAGGGGGCGAAGGCTACACCTTC.

In this sample, this clonotype turned up a few times. The chain links TRBV10-3 to TRBJ2-7; 9 bases are shared with TRBD2. CDR1 is ENHRY, CDR2 SYGVKD, per germline. There are 14 residues in the CDR3. V lost 5 bases, J lost 2 bases, and 4 bases stayed unmatched. This chain's CDR3 is CAISSLAGTYEQYF. Here the CDR3 DNA reads TGTGCCATCAGTTCCCTAGCGGGAACCTACGAGCAGTACTTC.

This chain's CDR3 is CATRNGHSTGELFF. Written as DNA, the CDR3 is TGTGCCACCAGAAACGGACATTCCACCGGGGAGCTGTTTTTT. The J gene is TRBJ2-2, the V gene TRBV15; perhaps TRBD1 as D (5 bases). This CDR3 region has 14 residues. CDR1 is LNHNV and CDR2 is YYDKDF in the germline V gene (reference sequence). Trimming took 6 bases from V and 4 from J, leaving 12 bases between them.

The table lists this clonotype with a few counts. The chain links TRBV29-1 to TRBJ2-7; D unresolved. The germline V gene has CDR1 SQVTM and CDR2 ANQGSEA. The CDR3 length is 13 residues. With 2 bases removed from V and 2 bases from J, the gap between germline ends came to 10 bases. In DNA form, the CDR3 reads TGCAGCGTTGAACCGGACGGAGCCTACGAGCAGTACTTC. It is translated as CSVEPDGAYEQYF.